The 21 T cell receptor beta chains in this list originate from one sample, sequenced in a study of shared clonotypes between healthy human individuals. Sequenced by immunoSEQ multiplex PCR; TCRdb stores in-frame clones only, minus some. Among about 2.3 million clones, more than 80% were seen once, and the ten largest hold 0.35% to 0.45%. What was sequenced was naive CD4+ T cells from PBMCs. The subset was: CD45RA+ positively selected. The origin of the receptors is a young man in good health. Some clones in this sample may be carry-over from other donors' samples.

This chain links TRBV7-3 with TRBJ2-3, with unresolved D. This CDR3 contains 14 residues. Looked up from germline, CDR1 is SGHTA and CDR2 is FQGTGA. Trimming stripped 5 bases from V and 1 base from J, with 10 bases between. The CDR3 sequence is CASSPLVRTDTQYF. CDR3 nucleotide sequence: TGTGCCAGCAGCCCCCTAGTACGCACAGATACGCAGTATTTT. The whole variable domain, filled in from reference TRBV7-3 and TRBJ2-3, reads GAGVSQTPSNKVTEKGKYVELRCDPISGHTALYWYRQSLGQGPEFLIYFQGTGAADDSGLPNDRFFAVRPEGSVSTLKIQRTERGDSAVYLCASSPLVRTDTQYFGPGTRLTVL.

In its sample, this clone was seen once. The chain is built from TRBV7-2 and TRBJ1-3; D is uncertain. The CDR3 consists of 15 residues. Trimming shortened V by 4 bases and J by 0 bases, and 10 bases separated the two germline ends. Germline-derived CDR1 and CDR2 are SGHTA and FQGNSA. The CDR3 DNA follows: TGTGCCAGCAGCTCCGCCCTCGTCTCTGGAAACACCATATATTTT. The encoded protein is CASSSALVSGNTIYF.

This chain connects TRBV6-1 to TRBJ2-3, with D possibly TRBD2 on 5 matching bases. Between the trimmed V and J ends, which lost 6 bases and 1 base, there was a span of 11 bases. Germline lookup yields CDR1 MNHNS and CDR2 SASEGT. The CDR3 contains 14 residues. CDR3 nucleotides: TGTGCCAGCAGGGTAGCGTCCGGCACAGATACGCAGTATTTT. It yields the protein CASRVASGTDTQYF.

This clone was recorded only once. V and J are TRBV7-3 and TRBJ2-1; perhaps TRBD2 as D (6 bases). The CDR3 is made up of 17 amino acids. The V and J ends lost 2 bases and 0 bases respectively, with 14 bases between them. Germline values: CDR1 SGHTA, CDR2 FQGTGA. CDR3 sequence: CASSLPGTQGSYNEQFF. The CDR3 nucleotides are TGTGCCAGCAGCTTACCCGGGACTCAGGGCTCCTACAATGAGCAGTTCTTC. Combining the CDR3 with reference TRBV7-3 and TRBJ2-1 gives the whole variable domain GAGVSQTPSNKVTEKGKYVELRCDPISGHTALYWYRQSLGQGPEFLIYFQGTGAADDSGLPNDRFFAVRPEGSVSTLKIQRTERGDSAVYLCASSLPGTQGSYNEQFFGPGTRLTVL.

The chain links TRBV30 to TRBJ2-5, with D possibly matching TRBD2 (7 bases). The CDR3 loop spans 14 amino acids. V lost 0 bases and J lost 5, with 13 bases in between. From germline, CDR1 is GTSNPN and CDR2 SVGIG (reference sequence). In nucleotides, the CDR3 is TGTGCCTGGAGTGTGGGGGGGCGGAGGGAGACCCAGTACTTC. Its protein product is CAWSVGGRRETQYF.

V gene TRBV6-6 combines with J gene TRBJ2-7, with TRBD1 matching 7 bases. Trimming removed 4 bases from V and 1 base from J; junction bases left unmatched: 1. Per the germline V gene, CDR1 is MNHNY and CDR2 is SVGAGI (reference sequence). CDR3 size: 13 residues. For the CDR3, the DNA is TGTGCCAGCAGTTGGGACAGTTCCTACGAGCAGTACTTC. It encodes CASSWDSSYEQYF.

The J gene is TRBJ2-6, the V gene TRBV7-2; D gene unclear. The germline V gene encodes CDR1 SGHTA and CDR2 FQGNSA. Between the trimmed V and J ends, which lost 8 bases and 5 bases, there was a span of 13 bases. CDR3 size: 14 residues. The CDR3 bases are TGTGCCAGCGGTACGGATCGGTGGGCCAACGTCCTGACTTTC. It yields the protein CASGTDRWANVLTF. Variable domain in full (rest from reference TRBV7-2 and TRBJ2-6): GAGVSQSPSNKVTEKGKDVELRCDPISGHTALYWYRQSLGQGLEFLIYFQGNSAPDKSGLPSDRFSAERTGGSVSTLTIQRTQQEDSAVYLCASGTDRWANVLTFGAGSRLTVL.

V is TRBV7-8 and J is TRBJ2-2; possibly TRBD1 for D (6 bases). The length of the CDR3 is 16 residues. The V gene's germline CDR1 is SGHVS and CDR2 FQNEAQ. Between the trimmed V and J ends, which lost 5 bases and 0 bases, there was a span of 13 bases. In nucleotides, the CDR3 is TGTGCCAGCAGCCTAAGGACAGATGCGAACACCGGGGAGCTGTTTTTT. Amino acid sequence: CASSLRTDANTGELFF.

As to this clone: The same CDR3 can be traced to other DNA sequences in this sample. V and J are TRBV5-1 and TRBJ1-5; D perhaps matches TRBD1 (5 bases). The CDR3 spans 14 residues. Germline loops: CDR1 SGHRS, CDR2 YFSETQ. Trimming took 4 bases from V and 2 from J, leaving 10 bases between them. CDR3 DNA sequence: TGCGCCAGCAGCCCCCGGGGGGGCAATCAGCCCCAGCATTTT. The encoded protein is CASSPRGGNQPQHF.

On this clone itself: This same CDR3 is encoded by further DNA sequences in the sample. The chain links TRBV27 to TRBJ2-7; possible D gene TRBD1, 6 bases. CDR3 length equals 14 residues. Germline-derived CDR1 and CDR2 are MNHEY and SMNVEV (reference sequence). Trimming shortened V by 5 bases and J by 3 bases, and 14 bases separated the two germline ends. Written as DNA, the CDR3 is TGTGCCAGCAGTCTCGGACAGCCAAACTACGAGCAGTACTTC. This translates into CASSLGQPNYEQYF.

V is TRBV29-1 and J is TRBJ2-5; no clear D gene. This CDR3 has 13 residues. The V gene's germline CDR1 is SQVTM and CDR2 ANQGSEA. Trimming cost V 3 bases and J 2 bases, with 10 bases left between them. The CDR3 coding sequence is TGCAGCGTTGATCTTACAGCTCAAGAGACCCAGTACTTC. Protein: CSVDLTAQETQYF.

This chain uses TRBV5-4 with TRBJ2-5; 8 nucleotides line up with TRBD2. Germline V gives CDR1 SGHNT, CDR2 YYREEE (reference sequence). This CDR3 region has 13 residues. Unmatched junction bases numbered 4, after V lost 4 bases and J lost 5 bases. The CDR3 DNA follows: TGTGCCAGCAGCCCGGGAGGGGCGGAGACCCAGTACTTC. It codes for CASSPGGAETQYF. Variable domain in full (rest from reference TRBV5-4 and TRBJ2-5): ETGVTQSPTHLIKTRGQQVTLRCSSQSGHNTVSWYQQALGQGPQFIFQYYREEENGRGNFPPRFSGLQFPNYSSELNVNALELDDSALYLCASSPGGAETQYFGPGTRLLVL.

This chain joins TRBV5-1 and TRBJ2-5; D uncertain. The CDR3 covers 16 residues. Germline CDR1 is SGHRS and CDR2 is YFSETQ. Trimming stripped 2 bases from V and 2 bases from J, with 16 bases between. This CDR3 is CASSFLSAGRQETQYF. CDR3 sequence (DNA): TGCGCCAGCAGCTTTCTTTCGGCCGGGCGGCAAGAGACCCAGTACTTC.

The rearrangement uses TRBV5-4 and TRBJ1-1; D gene unclear. The CDR3 spans 11 residues. The V end lost 4 bases, the J end lost 5 bases, and 6 bases lay between the germline ends. Germline CDR1 SGHNT, CDR2 YYREEE (reference sequence). CDR3 sequence (DNA): TGTGCCAGCAGCCGAGGGACTGAAGCTTTCTTT. It codes for CASSRGTEAFF.

The chain is built from TRBV28 and TRBJ1-1; D is possibly TRBD1 (5 bases). Per the germline V gene, CDR1 is MDHEN and CDR2 is SYDVKM. The V and J ends lost 7 bases and 11 bases respectively, with 11 bases between them. CDR3 length: 10 residues. CDR3 sequence: CASKRGVAFF. The CDR3 DNA is TGTGCCAGCAAGAGAGGGGTTGCTTTCTTT.

This chain uses TRBV4-3 with TRBJ1-2; D gene unclear. The CDR3 runs to 15 residues. V was shortened by 0 bases and J by 7 bases, with 15 bases between the two germline ends. Germline loops: CDR1 LGHNA, CDR2 YSLEER. The CDR3 loop is CASSQDSRTAGGYTF. The CDR3, as DNA: TGCGCCAGCAGCCAAGATTCCCGAACGGCAGGTGGCTACACCTTC.

In this sample, this clone turned up once. The chain carries TRBV29-1 and TRBJ1-4; D remains unclear. This CDR3 spans 14 amino acids. Germline V CDR1 and CDR2: SQVTM, ANQGSEA. The germline V and J ends were trimmed by 6 bases and 2 bases, with 13 bases remaining between them. The CDR3 loop reads CSVLTEHTNEKLFF. CDR3 bases: TGCAGCGTCCTAACCGAACATACTAATGAAAAACTGTTTTTT.

This chain joins TRBV13 and TRBJ2-2; 8 bases are shared with TRBD1. Germline V gives CDR1 PRHDT, CDR2 FYEKMQ (reference sequence). The junction had 23 bases not matched to a gene; V was cut back by 7 bases and J by 4 bases. The CDR3 runs to 20 residues. The DNA for the CDR3 is TGTGCCAGCACCTTCGGACCCTCCTTCCTGACAGGGGAGTTCACCGGGGAGCTGTTTTTT. It specifies CASTFGPSFLTGEFTGELFF.

V and J are TRBV15 and TRBJ2-3; D might be TRBD1 (6 bases). The V gene's germline CDR1 is LNHNV and CDR2 YYDKDF (reference sequence). The CDR3 extends over 13 amino acids. Trimming left V 5 bases short and J 2 bases short, with 8 bases between. The CDR3 DNA follows: TGTGCCACCAGCCGGGACACCACAGATACGCAGTATTTT. Its translation: CATSRDTTDTQYF. Filled out from reference TRBV15 and TRBJ2-3, the complete variable domain reads DAMVIQNPRYQVTQFGKPVTLSCSQTLNHNVMYWYQQKSSQAPKLLFHYYDKDFNNEADTPDNFQSRRPNTSFCFLDIRSPGLGDTAMYLCATSRDTTDTQYFGPGTRLTVL.

J is TRBJ2-2 and V is TRBV30; D unclear. Trimming left V 0 bases short and J 1 base short, with 6 bases between. The CDR3 length is 14 residues. Germline CDR1 reads GTSNPN; CDR2 reads SVGIG (reference sequence). CDR3 DNA sequence: TGTGCCTGGAGTGTAGCGTGGAACACCGGGGAGCTGTTTTTT. Translating it yields CAWSVAWNTGELFF.

The chain joins TRBV5-4 to TRBJ2-7; D is perhaps TRBD1 or TRBD2 (6 bases each). Per the germline V gene, CDR1 is SGHNT and CDR2 is YYREEE (reference sequence). The CDR3 runs to 15 residues. Trimming stripped 3 bases from V and 3 bases from J, with 16 bases between. The CDR3 region is CASSSHGGVFYEQYF. Here the CDR3 DNA reads TGTGCCAGCAGCTCCCACGGGGGCGTATTCTACGAGCAGTACTTC. The entire variable domain, with the rest obtained from reference TRBV5-4 and TRBJ2-7, is as follows: ETGVTQSPTHLIKTRGQQVTLRCSSQSGHNTVSWYQQALGQGPQFIFQYYREEENGRGNFPPRFSGLQFPNYSSELNVNALELDDSALYLCASSSHGGVFYEQYFGPGTRLTVT.